This TCR beta chain is drawn from a study of CD8 T cells in ankylosing spondylitis (dated by TCRdb to about 2017). Describing the broader study: The study set out to find disease-linked TCR variants by profiling T cell receptor beta repertoires in ankylosing spondylitis patients and healthy donors. The whole study cohort included 85 to 120 healthy donors and 25 ankylosing spondylitis patients. Peripheral blood was sampled, and synovial fluid was also collected from ankylosing spondylitis patients. Overall results and qualifications from the work: Some of the motif variants had been reported before in the synovial fluid and blood of reactive arthritis patients, a finding that suggests common disease-initiation mechanisms. Blood from ankylosing spondylitis patients appeared to be characterized by a TCR beta motif made up of under ten highly homologous amino acid variants. The disease-linked clones had a CD8+ phenotype and were found at relatively low frequencies in peripheral blood. According to the report, matched synovial fluid samples from ankylosing spondylitis patients were significantly enriched for the disease-linked clones.

This clonotype showed up many times. Its cognate antigen has yet to be identified. Per-base quality was not reported, and no clone a single base away is much larger than it. The sequencer was an Illumina HiSeq 2500. TCR beta libraries were prepared by quantitative 5'-RACE with molecular barcodes. From the authors' description of their analysis: A new computational method based on a probabilistic model of VDJ rearrangement was used to identify disease-linked TCR variants. TCRdb itself trimmed the public reads at Q25 with fastp, ran MiXCR and retained productive beta chains. Rows are combined by CDR3 protein, so each entry shows the most common genes and DNA. Clone size and V and J calls follow TCRdb, not the original study. This sample has some 840,000 distinct CDR3 sequences in its table, and about 10% of those were observed once. The ten largest clones represent roughly 0.51% of the sample. At the junction V is shortened by 6 bases and J by 4 bases, with 7 bases in between. Based on the germline V gene (reference sequence), the CDR1 and CDR2 sequences are DFQATT and SNEGSKA. The CDR3 has 11 amino acids, counting the end cysteine and phenylalanine. The sequence is cut down to CDR3 DNA, 33 bases in frame from base 1.

Recombination linked TRBV20-1 to TRBJ1-3, with the D gene not clear enough to name. Specimen: blood, either unsorted or a sorted T cell fraction (not recorded which). This clonotype was obtained from a male donor with ankylosing spondylitis. The DNA reads TGCAGTGCCCAGTACGGAAACACCATATATTTT. Translated, it reads CSAQYGNTIYF.